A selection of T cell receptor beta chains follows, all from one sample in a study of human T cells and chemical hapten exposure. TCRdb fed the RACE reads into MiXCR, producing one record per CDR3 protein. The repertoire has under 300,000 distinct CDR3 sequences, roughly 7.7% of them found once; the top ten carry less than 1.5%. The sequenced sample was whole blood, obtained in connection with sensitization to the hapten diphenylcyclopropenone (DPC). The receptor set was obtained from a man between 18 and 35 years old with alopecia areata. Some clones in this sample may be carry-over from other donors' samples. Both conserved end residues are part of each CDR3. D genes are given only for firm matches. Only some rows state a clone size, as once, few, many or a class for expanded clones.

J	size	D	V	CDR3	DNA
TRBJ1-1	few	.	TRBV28	CASSLGSVGSTEAFF	TGTGCCAGCAGTTTAGGATCGGTCGGGAGCACTGAAGCTTTCTTT
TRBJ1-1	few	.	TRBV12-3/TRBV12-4	CASTLTRGSEAFF	TGTGCCAGCACCTTAACAAGGGGGTCTGAAGCTTTCTTT
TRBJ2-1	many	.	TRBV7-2	CASSPDRASYNEQFF	TGTGCCAGCAGCCCCGACCGTGCCTCCTACAATGAGCAGTTCTTC
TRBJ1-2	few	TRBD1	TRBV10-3	CAIRKGQGAINGYTF	TGTGCCATCAGGAAGGGACAGGGGGCGATTAATGGCTACACCTTC
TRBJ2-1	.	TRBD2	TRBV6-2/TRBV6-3	CASKLAGDSSYNEQFF	TGTGCCAGCAAACTAGCGGGGGACAGCTCCTACAATGAGCAGTTCTTC
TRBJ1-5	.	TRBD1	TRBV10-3	CAISESDRQGRQPQHF	TGTGCCATCAGTGAGTCGGACCGACAGGGCCGTCAGCCCCAGCATTTT
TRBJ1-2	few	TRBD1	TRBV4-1	CASSQIGQGGGYTF	TGCGCCAGCAGCCAGATAGGACAGGGGGGCGGCTACACCTTC
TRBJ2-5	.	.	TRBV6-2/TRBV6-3	CASSSWTGRGETQYF	TGTGCCAGCAGTTCCTGGACAGGGAGGGGAGAGACCCAGTACTTC
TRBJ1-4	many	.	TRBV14	CASSQGPNEKLFF	TGTGCCAGCAGCCAGGGGCCGAATGAAAAACTGTTTTTT
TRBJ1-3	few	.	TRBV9	CASSVGGTDGNTIYF	TGTGCCAGCAGCGTAGGGGGCACAGATGGAAACACCATATATTTT
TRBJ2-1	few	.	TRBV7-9	CASSPAWGKGSYNEQFF	TGTGCCAGCAGCCCCGCCTGGGGGAAAGGCTCCTACAATGAGCAGTTCTTC
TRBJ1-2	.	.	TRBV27	CASSLSPGHYGYTF	TGTGCCAGCAGTTTATCGCCGGGGCACTATGGCTACACCTTC
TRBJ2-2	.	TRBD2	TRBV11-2	CASSLVRGRTGELFF	TGTGCCAGCAGCTTAGTGCGGGGGAGGACCGGGGAGCTGTTTTTT
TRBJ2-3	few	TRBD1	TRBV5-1	CASSPSTGVTDTQYF	TGCGCCAGCAGCCCGAGCACAGGGGTCACAGATACGCAGTATTTT
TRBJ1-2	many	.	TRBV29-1	CSVAPTVGGYTF	TGCAGCGTTGCCCCGACAGTTGGAGGCTACACCTTC
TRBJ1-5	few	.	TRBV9	CASSVGEGWGQPQHF	TGTGCCAGCAGCGTAGGTGAGGGTTGGGGTCAGCCCCAGCATTTT
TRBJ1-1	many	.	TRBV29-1	CSAGRKNTEAFF	TGCAGCGCAGGCAGGAAGAACACTGAAGCTTTCTTT
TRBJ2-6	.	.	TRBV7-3	CASSPGGEPNVLTF	TGTGCCAGCAGCCCCGGCGGCGAGCCCAACGTCCTGACTTTC
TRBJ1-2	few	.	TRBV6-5	CATDRANYGYTF	TGTGCCACCGACAGAGCTAACTATGGCTACACCTTC
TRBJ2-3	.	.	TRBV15	CATSREPSRDTQYF	TGTGCCACCAGCAGAGAGCCTAGCCGGGATACGCAGTATTTT
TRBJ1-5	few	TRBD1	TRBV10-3	CAIAITGGNQPQHF	TGTGCCATCGCCATTACAGGGGGCAATCAGCCCCAGCATTTT
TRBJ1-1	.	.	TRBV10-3	CAINPDSEHLNTEAFF	TGTGCCATCAACCCCGACAGCGAGCACCTTAACACTGAAGCTTTCTTT
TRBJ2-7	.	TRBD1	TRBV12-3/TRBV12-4	CASSFVPTGTHEQYF	TGTGCCAGCAGCTTTGTACCGACAGGGACCCACGAGCAGTACTTC
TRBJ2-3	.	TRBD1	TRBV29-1	CSVDGPGGADTQYF	TGCAGCGTTGATGGTCCAGGGGGCGCAGATACGCAGTATTTT
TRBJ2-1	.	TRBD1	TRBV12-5	CASPPGQGNNEQFF	TGTGCTAGTCCCCCGGGACAGGGGAACAATGAGCAGTTCTTC
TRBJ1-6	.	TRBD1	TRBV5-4	CASSHTGGFYNSPLHF	TGTGCCAGCAGCCATACAGGGGGTTTCTATAATTCACCCCTCCACTTT
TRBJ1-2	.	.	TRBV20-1	CSARQATTNYGYTF	TGCAGTGCTAGACAGGCCACGACTAATTATGGCTACACCTTC
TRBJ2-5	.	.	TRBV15	CATSRQGKEGETQYF	TGTGCCACCAGCAGACAGGGGAAAGAAGGAGAGACCCAGTACTTC
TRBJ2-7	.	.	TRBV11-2	CASSLVGPPSYEQYF	TGTGCCAGCAGCTTAGTCGGCCCGCCATCCTACGAGCAGTACTTC
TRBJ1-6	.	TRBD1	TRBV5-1	CASSSTGANSPLHF	TGCGCCAGCAGCTCCACAGGGGCTAATTCACCCCTCCACTTT
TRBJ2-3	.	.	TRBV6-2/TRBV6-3	CASSLDSRTDTQYF	TGTGCCAGCAGTTTGGACAGCCGCACAGATACGCAGTATTTT
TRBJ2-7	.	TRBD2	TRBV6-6	CASSYQTSGDYEQYF	TGTGCCAGCAGTTATCAAACTAGCGGGGACTACGAGCAGTACTTC
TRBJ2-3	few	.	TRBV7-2	CASSLGGVLTDTQYF	TGTGCCAGCAGCTTAGGAGGGGTACTCACAGATACGCAGTATTTT
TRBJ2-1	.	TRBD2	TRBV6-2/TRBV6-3	CASSYSRRGGFYNEQFF	TGTGCCAGCAGTTACAGTCGGCGGGGGGGATTTTACAATGAGCAGTTCTTC
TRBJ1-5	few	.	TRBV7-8	CASSLGTNSNQPQHF	TGTGCCAGCAGCTTAGGGACTAATAGCAATCAGCCCCAGCATTTT
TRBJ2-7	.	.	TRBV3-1	CASSQPLGASVGEQYF	TGTGCCAGCAGCCAGCCATTGGGGGCTAGCGTTGGCGAGCAGTACTTC
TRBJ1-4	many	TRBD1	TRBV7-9	CASSPGTVFNEKLFF	TGTGCCAGCAGCCCCGGGACAGTCTTTAATGAAAAACTGTTTTTT
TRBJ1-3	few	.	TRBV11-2	CASSRGIPGNTIYF	TGTGCCAGCAGCCGGGGGATTCCTGGAAACACCATATATTTT
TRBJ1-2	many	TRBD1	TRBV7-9	CASSVDREDLYTF	TGTGCCAGCAGCGTGGACAGGGAAGACCTCTACACCTTC
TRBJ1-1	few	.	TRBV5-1	CASSMGALGTEAFF	TGCGCCAGCAGCATGGGGGCTTTGGGCACTGAAGCTTTCTTT
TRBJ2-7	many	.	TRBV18	CASSLLGTWTYEQYF	TGTGCCAGCTCACTCCTCGGGACTTGGACCTACGAGCAGTACTTC
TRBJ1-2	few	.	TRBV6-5	CASSYGYGGDGYTF	TGTGCCAGCAGTTACGGATACGGGGGAGACGGCTACACCTTC
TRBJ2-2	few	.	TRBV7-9	CASSSPNAGRVITGELFF	TGTGCCAGCAGCTCGCCCAACGCCGGCAGGGTAATAACCGGGGAGCTGTTTTTT
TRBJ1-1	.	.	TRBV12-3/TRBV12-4	CASSFVRMNTEAFF	TGTGCCAGCAGTTTTGTGAGGATGAACACTGAAGCTTTCTTT
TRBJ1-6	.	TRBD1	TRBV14	CASGGQGYSPLHF	TGTGCCAGCGGGGGACAGGGGTATTCACCCCTCCACTTT
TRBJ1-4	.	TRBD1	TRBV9	CASSVGTGALLANEKLFF	TGTGCCAGCAGCGTAGGGACAGGGGCCCTACTGGCTAATGAAAAACTGTTTTTT
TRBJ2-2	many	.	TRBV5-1	CASSGSVGAGTGELFF	TGCGCCAGCAGCGGATCCGTGGGGGCGGGCACCGGGGAGCTGTTTTTT
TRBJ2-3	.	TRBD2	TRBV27	CASGTSGYSTDTQYF	TGTGCCAGCGGAACTAGCGGGTACTCCACAGATACGCAGTATTTT
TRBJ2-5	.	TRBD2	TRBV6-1	CASSEVLGEGETQYF	TGTGCCAGCAGTGAAGTGCTCGGGGAGGGGGAGACCCAGTACTTC
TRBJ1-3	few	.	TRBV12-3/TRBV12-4	CASSSRDRGNTIYF	TGTGCCAGCAGTTCGCGTGACAGGGGAAACACCATATATTTT
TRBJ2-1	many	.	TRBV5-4	CASSLVRMSAYNEQFF	TGTGCCAGCAGCTTGGTACGGATGAGTGCCTACAATGAGCAGTTCTTC
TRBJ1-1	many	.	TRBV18	CASSPSPPPLRAMNTEAFF	TGTGCCAGCTCACCATCCCCTCCCCCATTAAGGGCCATGAACACTGAAGCTTTCTTT
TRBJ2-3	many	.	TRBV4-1	CASSQENTRTDTQYF	TGCGCCAGCAGCCAAGAAAACACTCGGACAGATACGCAGTATTTT
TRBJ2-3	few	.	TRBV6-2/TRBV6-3	CASSVRDGRTDTQYF	TGTGCCAGCAGTGTGAGGGACGGACGCACAGATACGCAGTATTTT
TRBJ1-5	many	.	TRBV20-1	CSANEEGVDQPQHF	TGCAGTGCTAACGAGGAGGGTGTGGATCAGCCCCAGCATTTT